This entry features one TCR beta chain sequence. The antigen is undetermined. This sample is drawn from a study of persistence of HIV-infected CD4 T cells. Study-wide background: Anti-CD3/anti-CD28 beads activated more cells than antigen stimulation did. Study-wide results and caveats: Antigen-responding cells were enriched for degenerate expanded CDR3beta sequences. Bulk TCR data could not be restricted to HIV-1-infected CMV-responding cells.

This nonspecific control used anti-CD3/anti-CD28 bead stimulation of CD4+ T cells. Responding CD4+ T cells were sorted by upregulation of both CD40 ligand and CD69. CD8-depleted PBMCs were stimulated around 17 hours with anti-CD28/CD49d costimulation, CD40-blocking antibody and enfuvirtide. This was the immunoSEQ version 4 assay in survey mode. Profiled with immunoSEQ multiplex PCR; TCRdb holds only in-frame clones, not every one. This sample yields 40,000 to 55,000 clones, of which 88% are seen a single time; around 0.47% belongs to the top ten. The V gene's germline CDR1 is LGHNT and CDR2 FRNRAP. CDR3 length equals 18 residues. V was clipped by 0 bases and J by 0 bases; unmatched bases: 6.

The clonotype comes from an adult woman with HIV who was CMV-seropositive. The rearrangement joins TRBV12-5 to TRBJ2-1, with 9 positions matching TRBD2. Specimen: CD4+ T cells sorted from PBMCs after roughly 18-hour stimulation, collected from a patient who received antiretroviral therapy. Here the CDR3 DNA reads TGTGCTAGTGGTTTGGTAGCGGGGGGTCCTTTCTCCTACAATGAGCAGTTCTTC. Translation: CASGLVAGGPFSYNEQFF.